This T cell receptor (beta chain) derives from a study of neoadjuvant anti-PD-1 for oral cavity cancer (dated by TCRdb to about 2021). With respect to the entire study: Before curative-intent surgical resection, most patients were given three to four biweekly doses of nivolumab at 3 mg/kg. A roughly 35% response rate was observed in the parent correlative cohort, in which around 12 patients were included. Responders were defined as patients with complete response, partial response or stable disease by RECIST 1.1; non-responders were defined as patients with progression. For patients who did not progress, a fourth nivolumab dose was given around day 43, followed by definitive surgical resection on days 50-56. Study-wide findings and limitations: The TCR analyses had only a few patients in each response group, and the authors called for validation in larger cohorts. After neoadjuvant nivolumab, non-responders showed significantly higher T cell clonality (Gini index) in PBMCs than responders did. Higher pretreatment blood Treg/Th17 ratios correlated with both higher pretreatment blood TCRbeta clonality and lower post-treatment tumor TCRbeta clonality.

Taken from cysteine to phenylalanine, the CDR3 has 14 residues. The CDR3 DNA has 42 bases and is translated from base 1. Trimming at the junction amounts to 2 bases on V and 2 bases on J, and the germline ends lie 4 bases apart. The germline V gene (reference sequence) supplies CDR1 LNHDA and CDR2 SQIVND. As regards this clone: Its antigen is still unknown. It has no much larger one-base neighbor in the sample; base qualities were not kept.

PBMC libraries used mostly about 0.5 ug of input genomic DNA for deep sequencing, with six replicates per sample. TCRbeta libraries were prepared with the immunoSEQ hsTCRbeta kit according to the manufacturer's instructions. An Illumina NovaSeq 6000 S4 flow cell was used to sequence the final libraries, which had first been combined to 3 nM. As for how the authors treated the data: Raw data preprocessing and quality control were performed with the immunoSEQ Analyzer. The analysis was limited to productive rearrangements, and each clonotype was defined by a unique CDR3 amino acid sequence. Repertoire clonality was estimated as the Gini-Simpson index, which was computed with the R package tcR. Gini indices were compared with Student's t test, and associations with tumor size change were assessed by Pearson correlation. The table comes from immuneACCESS by way of TCRdb, which keeps in-frame sequences with V and J called. Part of the clones is missing from these tables; in studies checked, under half for an unresolved V gene and the rest for unknown reasons. V and J calls plus clone size are reproduced from that table; the DNA served to infer D and trimming. For this sample the table gives 60,000 to 75,000 clones, of which around four fifths were detected only once. Clones ranked in the top ten supply roughly 3.5% of the sample.

The intended sense of this specimen's time point label: before neoadjuvant nivolumab. The patients had newly diagnosed stage II-IVA oral cavity squamous cell carcinoma and had not received any prior systemic or radiation treatment. The cohort was composed of patients with HPV-negative, locally advanced oral cavity squamous cell carcinoma. No culture maintenance or expansion was done, as the peripheral blood mononuclear cells went straight to analysis. The samples were drawn from a longitudinal correlative study tied to a single-arm phase II trial testing neoadjuvant nivolumab in oral cavity squamous cell carcinoma. Subject-matched pre- and post-treatment PBMCs and tumors from three responders and three non-responders underwent genomic DNA-based TCRbeta sequencing. Peripheral blood mononuclear cells were collected before nivolumab treatment and again after treatment, at the time of surgery. Genomic DNA was isolated from PBMCs using the Maxwell RSC DNA from Cells kit.

This clonotype originated in a person aged 40 to 85 with oral cavity squamous cell carcinoma. This sample comprised PBMCs, obtained before nivolumab (anti-PD-1) treatment. This sequence uses TRBV19 and TRBJ2-6; the D gene remains uncertain. The CDR3 is CASSIFPGANVLTF. The nucleotide sequence is TGTGCCAGTAGTATATTCCCTGGGGCCAACGTCCTGACTTTC.